This paragraph reports one T cell receptor (beta chain). What it recognizes is unknown. Buffy coats from healthy blood donors served as controls. This specimen comes from a study of STAT5B mutations in CD4+ large granular lymphocyte leukemia. CDR3 length: 14 amino acids. V lost 0 bases and J lost 7, with 11 bases in between. CDR1 and CDR2 (germline): SGDLS, YYNGEE. Overall study findings and caveats: Without HLA matching, higher CD4+ than CD8+ T-LGLL clonality could reflect small sample size. TRBV06-family usage was enriched in top patient clones (8/27) versus controls (2/35). Main leukemic clonotypes were patient-specific, but around 25% appeared at low frequency elsewhere.

TCRdb keeps only in-frame clones here, not all; method: immunoSEQ multiplex PCR. The table has roughly 30,000 clones, about three quarters seen once. The specimen sequenced was CD4+ T cells from blood buffy coats. This TCR was sampled from a human donor in good health. The chain carries TRBV9 and TRBJ2-1; D call uncertain. CDR3 protein: CASSVVPSWNEQFF. CDR3 bases: TGTGCCAGCAGCGTAGTCCCCTCGTGGAATGAGCAGTTCTTC.